Presented here are 29 T cell receptor beta chains from one specimen sequenced in a study of T-cell memory formation after mild COVID-19. TCRdb re-derived calls from the 5' RACE reads in MiXCR, one entry per CDR3 protein. The sample lists 350,000 to 450,000 distinct CDR3 sequences; around 20% were seen once. Sample: PBMCs or a T cell subset sorted from them (not recorded which). These receptors all stem from an adult woman who had mild COVID-19 (a few samples of this study predate the infection). Cell type and time point are not known.

The chain is built from TRBV7-2 and TRBJ2-1; D not resolved. V lost 5 bases, J lost 15 bases, and 14 bases lay in between. The CDR3 runs 11 residues. The germline V gene encodes CDR1 SGHTA and CDR2 FQGNSA. The CDR3 region has the DNA TGTGCCAGCAGCGAAACCGGGCCCATGTTCTTC. Its protein is CASSETGPMFF.

This clonotype was detected only a few times. The chain combines TRBV30 with TRBJ1-2; D is possibly TRBD1 (5 bases). Trimming took 0 bases from V and 4 from J, leaving 18 bases between them. In germline, CDR1 is GTSNPN, CDR2 SVGIG (reference sequence). CDR3 length: 16 residues. Here the CDR3 DNA reads TGTGCCTGGAGTGTACCGGGAGCAGGGCGCGTCTATGGCTACACCTTC. This gives the protein CAWSVPGAGRVYGYTF.

This clonotype was seen more than once but under ten times. This chain links TRBV19 with TRBJ1-5; 9 nucleotides agree with TRBD1. With V trimmed by 7 bases and J by 6 bases, 4 bases remained unmatched. Germline lookup yields CDR1 LNHDA and CDR2 SQIVND (reference sequence). The CDR3 loop spans 13 amino acids. DNA for the CDR3: TGTGCCAGTAAGGACAGGGGCCGTCAGCCCCAGCATTTT. Protein sequence: CASKDRGRQPQHF.

CDR3 loop: CASRTGTSYILIYEQYF. CDR3 DNA sequence: TGCGCCAGCAGAACCGGGACTAGCTATATTTTGATCTACGAGCAGTACTTC. V usage is TRBV5-1 and J usage is TRBJ2-7; 9 bases are shared with TRBD2. The CDR3 is made up of 17 amino acids. Germline V CDR1 and CDR2: SGHRS, YFSETQ. V gave up 5 bases and J gave up 3 bases; unmatched junction bases: 15. Supplemented by reference TRBV5-1 and TRBJ2-7, the full variable domain reads KAGVTQTPRYLIKTRGQQVTLSCSPISGHRSVSWYQQTPGQGLQFLFEYFSETQRNKGNFPGRFSGRQFSNSRSEMNVSTLELGDSALYLCASRTGTSYILIYEQYFGPGTRLTVT.

This clonotype came up a few times. The rearrangement joins TRBV25-1 to TRBJ1-5, with no clear D. Germline V lookup: CDR1 MGHDK, CDR2 SYGVNS. This CDR3 has 14 amino acids. V gave up 4 bases and J gave up 9 bases, with 16 bases separating them. The CDR3, as DNA: TGTGCCAGCAGTGGCCCGGGCGGGCGTGGGCCCCAGCATTTT. The encoded protein is CASSGPGGRGPQHF.

This clonotype has a single count. The chain carries TRBV24-1 and TRBJ2-2, with 9 bases that match TRBD1. V was clipped by 7 bases and J by 6 bases; unmatched bases: 8. Germline lookup yields CDR1 KGHDR and CDR2 SFDVKD. The CDR3 totals 15 residues. CDR3 DNA: TGTGCCACCAGCCTGGACAGGGGAAATCCCGGGGAGCTGTTTTTT. Amino acids: CATSLDRGNPGELFF.

The chain is built from TRBV27 and TRBJ2-7; D gene unclear. The CDR3 spans 13 residues. Per the germline V gene, CDR1 is MNHEY and CDR2 is SMNVEV (reference sequence). The V end lost 8 bases, the J end lost 6 bases, and 17 bases lay between the germline ends. CDR3 sequence (DNA): TGTGCCAGCGGTAGGGCCGGGCTTCCCGAGCAGTACTTC. Amino acid sequence: CASGRAGLPEQYF.

This sequence joins TRBV5-6 and TRBJ1-4, with D unclear. The V end was cut by 4 bases, the J end by 8 bases, with 21 bases between. Looked up from germline, CDR1 is SGHDT and CDR2 is YYEEEE. The CDR3 sequence is 16 residues long. CDR3 sequence reads: CASSLGVRSMEEKLFF. CDR3 bases: TGTGCCAGCAGCCTTGGAGTCCGGTCGATGGAAGAAAAACTGTTTTTT.

This clonotype was detected a few times. The chain couples TRBV7-6 to TRBJ2-7; D uncertain. The CDR3 extends over 13 amino acids. Germline lookup yields CDR1 SGHVS and CDR2 FNYEAQ. Trimming took off 0 bases at V and 6 bases at J, with 9 bases between the two ends. The CDR3 region has the DNA TGTGCCAGCAGCTTAGCGTCAGGTCGCGAGCAGTACTTC. Encoded protein: CASSLASGREQYF. Based on the CDR3 plus reference TRBV7-6 and TRBJ2-7, the full variable domain is GAGVSQSPRYKVTKRGQDVALRCDPISGHVSLYWYRQALGQGPEFLTYFNYEAQQDKSGLPNDRFSAERPEGSISTLTIQRTEQRDSAMYRCASSLASGREQYFGPGTRLTVT.

This clonotype was picked up a small number of times. The genes are TRBV12-3 or TRBV12-4 and TRBJ1-5; D is uncertain. Trimming took off 2 bases at V and 4 bases at J, with 6 bases between the two ends. The CDR3 sequence is 13 residues long. CDR3 DNA: TGTGCCAGCAGTTTATCACAGAATCAGCCCCAGCATTTT. Amino acids: CASSLSQNQPQHF.

V and J are TRBV6-1 and TRBJ2-7, with D tentatively TRBD1 (6 bases). In germline, CDR1 is MNHNS, CDR2 SASEGT. V was shortened by 5 bases and J by 3 bases, with 17 bases between the two germline ends. The CDR3 covers 15 residues. The CDR3 spells CASSFRGGQYYEQYF. Written as DNA, the CDR3 is TGTGCCAGCAGTTTTCGAGGGGGTCAGTACTACGAGCAGTACTTC.

This clonotype was detected ten times or more. The chain recombines TRBV27 with TRBJ1-5; D call uncertain. This CDR3 is 14 amino acids long. CDR1 and CDR2 from the germline V gene are MNHEY and SMNVEV (reference sequence). V was pared by 5 bases and J by 5 bases, with 13 bases between. The CDR3 DNA follows: TGTGCCAGCAGTCCTAGGACTGTTGATCAGCCCCAGCATTTT. Its protein is CASSPRTVDQPQHF.

This sequence joins TRBV12-3 or TRBV12-4 and TRBJ1-2, with D maybe TRBD1 (6 bases). The CDR3 consists of 14 residues. V dropped 5 bases and J dropped 4 bases, with 14 bases sitting between them. The CDR3, as DNA: TGTGCCAGCAGTCTCCAGGGGCACCTCTATGGCTACACCTTC. Translated, it gives CASSLQGHLYGYTF.

This rearrangement joins TRBV5-1 to TRBJ1-5, with 7 positions matching TRBD1. Germline lookup yields CDR1 SGHRS and CDR2 YFSETQ. CDR3 length equals 14 residues. J was trimmed by 5 bases and V by 0 bases; bases with no gene match: 2. The CDR3 loop is CASSLATGDQPQHF. The CDR3 DNA sequence: TGCGCCAGCAGCTTGGCTACAGGGGATCAGCCCCAGCATTTT.

The chain employs TRBV9 and TRBJ1-1, with D unresolved. The V end lost 0 bases, the J end lost 6 bases, and 6 bases lay between the germline ends. Germline V gene data show CDR1 as SGDLS and CDR2 as YYNGEE. The CDR3 has 12 amino acids. CDR3 DNA: TGTGCCAGCAGCGTAGAAGGCGCTGAAGCTTTCTTT. This translates into CASSVEGAEAFF. The full variable domain, with the rest looked up from reference TRBV9 and TRBJ1-1, is DSGVTQTPKHLITATGQRVTLRCSPRSGDLSVYWYQQSLDQGLQFLIQYYNGEERAKGNILERFSAQQFPDLHSELNLSSLELGDSALYFCASSVEGAEAFFGQGTRLTVV.

The genes are TRBV24-1 and TRBJ2-1; 12 bases agree with TRBD2. CDR3 length equals 18 residues. Germline assignment: CDR1 KGHDR and CDR2 SFDVKD. With V trimmed by 3 bases and J by 4 bases, 9 bases remained unmatched. This CDR3 is CATSDPGLAGTGYNEQFF. The DNA for the CDR3 is TGTGCCACCAGTGATCCAGGACTAGCGGGAACGGGGTACAATGAGCAGTTCTTC.

CDR3 residues: CASSERSSVGGYTF. CDR3 bases: TGTGCCAGCAGTGAGCGGAGCTCTGTTGGGGGCTACACCTTC. V and J are TRBV25-1 and TRBJ1-2; D unresolved. The germline V gene has CDR1 MGHDK and CDR2 SYGVNS. This CDR3 has 14 amino acids. Trimming removed 3 bases from V and 8 bases from J, with 16 bases in between.

The chain links TRBV7-6 to TRBJ2-3, with TRBD2 identical over 10 bases. J was trimmed by 1 base and V by 5 bases; bases with no gene match: 15. From germline, CDR1 is SGHVS and CDR2 FNYEAQ. The CDR3 spans 19 residues. CDR3: CASSPRAPSGRGGTDTQYF. DNA of the CDR3: TGTGCCAGCAGCCCACGAGCGCCTAGCGGGAGAGGAGGCACAGATACGCAGTATTTT.

The chain recombines TRBV6-6 with TRBJ2-7; D assignment may be TRBD1 or TRBD2 (5 bases each). Germline assignment: CDR1 MNHNY and CDR2 SVGAGI (reference sequence). This CDR3 has 16 residues. Deletions cut 4 bases from V and 7 bases from J, with 23 bases between. CDR3 nucleotide sequence: TGTGCCAGCAGTTCCACCCGGGACCCCCATTCGCGAGAGCAGTACTTC. It specifies CASSSTRDPHSREQYF.

This clonotype was observed a handful of times. The CDR3 sequence: CASSLWDRAAGELFF. CDR3 bases: TGTGCCAGCAGTTTGTGGGACAGGGCCGCCGGGGAGCTGTTTTTT. This rearrangement joins TRBV12-3 or TRBV12-4 to TRBJ2-2; 9 nucleotides agree with TRBD1. The CDR3 spans 15 residues. Germline trimming cut 3 bases from V and 6 bases from J; bases unmatched to any gene: 5.

This sequence joins TRBV12-3 or TRBV12-4 and TRBJ1-4; D ambiguous. V was cut by 10 bases and J by 4 bases, with 13 bases left in between. The CDR3 contains 13 residues. The CDR3 reads CATKARINEKLFF. CDR3 nucleotides: TGTGCCACAAAAGCCCGGATTAATGAAAAACTGTTTTTT.

This chain joins TRBV7-9 and TRBJ2-3; no definite D call. This CDR3 is 14 amino acids long. Germline CDR1 reads SEHNR; CDR2 reads FQNEAQ (reference sequence). Between the trimmed V and J ends, which lost 2 bases and 3 bases, there was a span of 9 bases. CDR3 amino acids: CASSLPLRTDTQYF. CDR3 coding DNA: TGTGCCAGCAGCTTACCCCTTAGGACAGATACGCAGTATTTT.

Only a few counts were recorded for this clonotype. This chain uses TRBV9 with TRBJ2-2; D may be TRBD2 (6 bases). Trimming removed 0 bases from V and 5 bases from J, with 11 bases in between. The CDR3 sequence is 15 residues long. The germline gives CDR1 SGDLS, CDR2 YYNGEE. The CDR3 here is CASSVGGGGTGELFF. The CDR3 nucleotides read TGTGCCAGCAGCGTAGGTGGAGGAGGGACCGGGGAGCTGTTTTTT.

This clonotype was seen a handful of times. V gene TRBV12-3 or TRBV12-4 combines with J gene TRBJ2-6; D possibly corresponds to TRBD1 (5 bases). Trimming took off 3 bases at V and 4 bases at J, with 16 bases between the two ends. This CDR3 region has 17 residues. CDR3 bases: TGTGCCAGCAGTTTGGTACAGGCCCAGGGAGGGGCCAACGTCCTGACTTTC. This gives the protein CASSLVQAQGGANVLTF.

This chain connects TRBV12-3 or TRBV12-4 to TRBJ2-2; D remains ambiguous. This CDR3 is 15 amino acids long. The V and J ends lost 1 base and 6 bases respectively, with 12 bases between them. The CDR3 DNA is TGTGCCAGCAGTTTAGGGGCCGTTGCGTCCGGGGAGCTGTTTTTT. Protein: CASSLGAVASGELFF.

This clonotype was detected only a few times. The V gene is TRBV7-2, the J gene TRBJ2-7; D tentatively reads TRBD1 or TRBD2 (6 bases each). V was clipped by 4 bases and J by 0 bases, with 13 bases between them. The CDR3 has 15 residues. Germline CDR1 is SGHTA and CDR2 is FQGNSA. CDR3 nucleotide sequence: TGTGCCAGCAGCTCGGTGGGGGGCAGCTCCTACGAGCAGTACTTC. It specifies CASSSVGGSSYEQYF. Full variable domain (remainder filled in from reference TRBV7-2 and TRBJ2-7): GAGVSQSPSNKVTEKGKDVELRCDPISGHTALYWYRQSLGQGLEFLIYFQGNSAPDKSGLPSDRFSAERTGGSVSTLTIQRTQQEDSAVYLCASSSVGGSSYEQYFGPGTRLTVT.

This clonotype turned up a few times. The gene calls are TRBV20-1 and TRBJ2-1, with D unresolved. CDR3 length: 12 amino acids. Trimming shortened V by 6 bases and J by 5 bases, and 11 bases separated the two germline ends. Per the germline V gene, CDR1 is DFQATT and CDR2 is SNEGSKA (reference sequence). CDR3 in DNA: TGCAGTGCCCGTTTTCGGGACAATGAGCAGTTCTTC. Amino acid sequence: CSARFRDNEQFF.

This chain joins TRBV7-9 and TRBJ2-3; 9 bases are a match to TRBD2. The trim removed 0 bases at V and 5 bases at J, leaving 6 bases unmatched. Germline CDR1 SEHNR, CDR2 FQNEAQ (reference sequence). The CDR3 has 16 residues. CDR3 sequence: CASSLAGLAGRDTQYF. As DNA, the CDR3 is TGTGCCAGCAGCTTAGCAGGCCTAGCGGGAAGAGATACGCAGTATTTT.

The V call is TRBV6-2 or TRBV6-3, the J call TRBJ2-7; the D gene could be TRBD1 or TRBD2 (5 bases each). V dropped 0 bases and J dropped 6 bases, with 12 bases sitting between them. From germline, CDR1 is MNHEY and CDR2 SVGEGT. The CDR3 loop spans 14 amino acids. The CDR3 region is CASSYSLAGSEQYF. The CDR3 DNA follows: TGTGCCAGCAGTTACTCCTTGGCAGGGAGCGAGCAGTACTTC.